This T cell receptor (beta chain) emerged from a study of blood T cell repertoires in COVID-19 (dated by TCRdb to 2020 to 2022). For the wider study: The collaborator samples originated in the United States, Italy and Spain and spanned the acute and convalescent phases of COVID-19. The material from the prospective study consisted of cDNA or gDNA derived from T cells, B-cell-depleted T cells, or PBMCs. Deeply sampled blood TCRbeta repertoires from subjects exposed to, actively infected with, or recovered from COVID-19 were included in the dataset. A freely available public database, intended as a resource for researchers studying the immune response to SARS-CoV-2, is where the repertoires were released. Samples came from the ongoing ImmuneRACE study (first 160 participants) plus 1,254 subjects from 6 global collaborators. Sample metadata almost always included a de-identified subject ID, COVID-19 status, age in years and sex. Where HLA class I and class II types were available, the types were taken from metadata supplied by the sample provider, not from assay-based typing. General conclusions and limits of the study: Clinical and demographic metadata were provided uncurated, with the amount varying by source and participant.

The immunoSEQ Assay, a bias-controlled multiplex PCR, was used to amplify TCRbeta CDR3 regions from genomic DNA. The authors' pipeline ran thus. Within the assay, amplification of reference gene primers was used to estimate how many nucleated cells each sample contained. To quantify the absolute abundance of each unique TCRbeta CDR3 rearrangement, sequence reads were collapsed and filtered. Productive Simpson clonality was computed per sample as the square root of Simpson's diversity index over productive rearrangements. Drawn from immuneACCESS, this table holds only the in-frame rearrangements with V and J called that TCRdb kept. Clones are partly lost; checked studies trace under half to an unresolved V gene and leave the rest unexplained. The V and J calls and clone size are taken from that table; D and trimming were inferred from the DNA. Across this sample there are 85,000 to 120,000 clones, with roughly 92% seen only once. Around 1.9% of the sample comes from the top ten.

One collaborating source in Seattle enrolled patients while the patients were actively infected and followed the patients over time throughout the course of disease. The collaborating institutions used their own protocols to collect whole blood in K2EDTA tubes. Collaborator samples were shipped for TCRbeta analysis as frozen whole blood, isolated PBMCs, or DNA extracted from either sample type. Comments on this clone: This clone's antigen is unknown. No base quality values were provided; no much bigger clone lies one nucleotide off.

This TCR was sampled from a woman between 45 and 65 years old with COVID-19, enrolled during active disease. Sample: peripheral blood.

The encoded CDR3 is CASSLAGWTDTQYF. The DNA reads TGCGCCAGCAGTTTAGCGGGGTGGACAGATACGCAGTATTTT. The V and J genes are TRBV10-1 and TRBJ2-3, and TRBD2 matches 8 of the central bases. From its cysteine to its phenylalanine, the CDR3 spans 14 amino acids. The kept DNA is CDR3 alone, 42 bases in frame from the first base. Germline trimming: 5 bases from V, 3 bases from J; junction bases outside gene matches: 4. CDR1 WNHNN and CDR2 SYGVQD are derived from the germline V gene (reference sequence).